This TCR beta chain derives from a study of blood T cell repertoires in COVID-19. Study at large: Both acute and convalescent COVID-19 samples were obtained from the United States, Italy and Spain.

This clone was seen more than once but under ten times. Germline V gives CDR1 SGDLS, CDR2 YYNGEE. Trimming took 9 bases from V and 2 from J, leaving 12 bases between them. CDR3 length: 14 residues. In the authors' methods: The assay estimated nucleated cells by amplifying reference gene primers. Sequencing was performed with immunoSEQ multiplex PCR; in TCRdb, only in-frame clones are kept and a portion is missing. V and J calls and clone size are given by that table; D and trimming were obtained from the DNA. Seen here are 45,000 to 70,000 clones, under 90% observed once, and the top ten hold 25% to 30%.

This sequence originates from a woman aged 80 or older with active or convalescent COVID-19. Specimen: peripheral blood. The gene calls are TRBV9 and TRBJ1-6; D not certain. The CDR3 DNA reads TGTGCCAATAATGGGGAGACCTATAATTCACCCCTCCACTTT. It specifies CANNGETYNSPLHF. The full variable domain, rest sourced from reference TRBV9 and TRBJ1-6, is DSGVTQTPKHLITATGQRVTLRCSPRSGDLSVYWYQQSLDQGLQFLIQYYNGEERAKGNILERFSAQQFPDLHSELNLSSLELGDSALYFCANNGETYNSPLHFGNGTRLTVT.